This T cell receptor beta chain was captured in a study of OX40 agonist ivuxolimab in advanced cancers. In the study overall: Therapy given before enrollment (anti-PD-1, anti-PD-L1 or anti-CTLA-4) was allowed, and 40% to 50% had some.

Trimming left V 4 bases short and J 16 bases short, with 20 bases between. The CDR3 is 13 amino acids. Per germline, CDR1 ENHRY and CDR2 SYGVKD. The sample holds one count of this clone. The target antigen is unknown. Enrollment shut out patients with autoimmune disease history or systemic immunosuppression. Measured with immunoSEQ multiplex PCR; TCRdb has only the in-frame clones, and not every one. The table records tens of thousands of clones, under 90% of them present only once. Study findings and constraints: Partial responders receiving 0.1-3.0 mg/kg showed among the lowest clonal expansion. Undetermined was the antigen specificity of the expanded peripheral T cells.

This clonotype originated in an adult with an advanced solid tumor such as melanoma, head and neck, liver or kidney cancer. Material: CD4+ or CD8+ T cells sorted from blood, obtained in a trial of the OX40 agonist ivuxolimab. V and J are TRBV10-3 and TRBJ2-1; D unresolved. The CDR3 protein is CAISADRQKWEFF. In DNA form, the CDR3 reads TGTGCCATCAGTGCGGACCGGCAGAAATGGGAATTCTTC.